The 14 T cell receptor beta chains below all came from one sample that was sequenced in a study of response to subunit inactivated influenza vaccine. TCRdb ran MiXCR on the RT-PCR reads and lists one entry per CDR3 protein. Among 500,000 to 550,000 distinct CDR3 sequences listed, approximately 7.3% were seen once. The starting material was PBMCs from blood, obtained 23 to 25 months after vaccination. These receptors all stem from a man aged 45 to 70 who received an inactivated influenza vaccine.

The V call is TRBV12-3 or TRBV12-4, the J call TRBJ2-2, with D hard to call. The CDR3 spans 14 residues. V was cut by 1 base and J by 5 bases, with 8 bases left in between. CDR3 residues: CASSLGPITGELFF. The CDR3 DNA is TGTGCCAGCAGTTTAGGGCCGATAACCGGGGAGCTGTTTTTT.

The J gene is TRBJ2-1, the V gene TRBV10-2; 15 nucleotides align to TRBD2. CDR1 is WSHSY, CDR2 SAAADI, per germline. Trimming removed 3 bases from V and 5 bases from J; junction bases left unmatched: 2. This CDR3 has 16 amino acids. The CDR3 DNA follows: TGCGCCAGCAGTGATGGACTAGCGGGGGGGGACAATGAGCAGTTCTTC. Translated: CASSDGLAGGDNEQFF.

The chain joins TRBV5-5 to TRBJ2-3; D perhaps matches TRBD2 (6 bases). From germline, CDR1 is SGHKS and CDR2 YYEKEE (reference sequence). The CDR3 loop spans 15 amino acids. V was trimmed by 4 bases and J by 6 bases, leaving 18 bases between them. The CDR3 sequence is CASSSGPNPWDTQYF. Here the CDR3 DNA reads TGTGCCAGCAGCAGCGGGCCTAACCCCTGGGATACGCAGTATTTT.

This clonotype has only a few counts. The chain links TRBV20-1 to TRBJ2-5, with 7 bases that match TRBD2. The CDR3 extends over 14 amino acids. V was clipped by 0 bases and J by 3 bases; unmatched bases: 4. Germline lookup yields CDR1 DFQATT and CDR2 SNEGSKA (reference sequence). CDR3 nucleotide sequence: TGCAGTGCTAGAGATGGGGGAGGGAAAGAGACCCAGTACTTC. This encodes CSARDGGGKETQYF.

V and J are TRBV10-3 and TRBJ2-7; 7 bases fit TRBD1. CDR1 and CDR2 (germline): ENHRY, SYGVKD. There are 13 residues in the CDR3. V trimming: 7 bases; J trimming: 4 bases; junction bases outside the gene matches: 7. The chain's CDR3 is CAITPGQLYEQYF. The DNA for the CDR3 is TGTGCCATCACCCCGGGACAGCTATACGAGCAGTACTTC.

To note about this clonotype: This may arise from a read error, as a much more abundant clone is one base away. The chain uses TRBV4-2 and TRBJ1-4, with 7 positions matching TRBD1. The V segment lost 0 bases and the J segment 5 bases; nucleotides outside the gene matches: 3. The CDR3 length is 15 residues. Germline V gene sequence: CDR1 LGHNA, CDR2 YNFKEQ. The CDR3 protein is CASSQDDRVNEKLFF. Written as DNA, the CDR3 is TGTGCCAGCAGCCAAGACGACAGGGTAAATGAAAAACTGTTTTTT.

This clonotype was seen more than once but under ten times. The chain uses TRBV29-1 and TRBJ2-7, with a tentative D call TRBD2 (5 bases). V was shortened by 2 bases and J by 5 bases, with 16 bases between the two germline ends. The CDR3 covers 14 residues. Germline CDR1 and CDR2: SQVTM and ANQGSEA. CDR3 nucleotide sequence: TGCAGCGTTGAATTGCCTCGGGGTAACCACGAGCAGTACTTC. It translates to CSVELPRGNHEQYF.

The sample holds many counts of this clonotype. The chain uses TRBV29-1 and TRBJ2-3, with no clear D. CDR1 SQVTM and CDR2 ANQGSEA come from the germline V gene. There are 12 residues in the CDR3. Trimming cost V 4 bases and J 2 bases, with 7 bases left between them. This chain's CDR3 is CSVVRDTDTQYF. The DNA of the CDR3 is TGCAGCGTTGTTCGAGACACAGATACGCAGTATTTT.

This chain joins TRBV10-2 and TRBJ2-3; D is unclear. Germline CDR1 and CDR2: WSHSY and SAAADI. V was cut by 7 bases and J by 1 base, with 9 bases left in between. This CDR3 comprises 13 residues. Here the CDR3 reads CASMGWGTDTQYF. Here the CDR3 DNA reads TGCGCCAGCATGGGGTGGGGCACAGATACGCAGTATTTT.

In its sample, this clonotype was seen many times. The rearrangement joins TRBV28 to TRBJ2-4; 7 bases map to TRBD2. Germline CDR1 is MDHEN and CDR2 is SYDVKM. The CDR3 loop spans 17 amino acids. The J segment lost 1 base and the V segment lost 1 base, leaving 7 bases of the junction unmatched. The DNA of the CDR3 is TGTGCCAGCAGTTTATTGGGGGGGGATAACGCCAAAAACATTCAGTACTTC. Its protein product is CASSLLGGDNAKNIQYF.

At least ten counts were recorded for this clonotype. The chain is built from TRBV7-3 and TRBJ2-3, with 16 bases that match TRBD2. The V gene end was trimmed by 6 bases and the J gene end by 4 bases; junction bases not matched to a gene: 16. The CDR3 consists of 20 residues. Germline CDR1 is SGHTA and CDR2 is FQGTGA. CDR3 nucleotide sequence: TGTGCCAGCAGGAGTCCTTTAGGGACTAGCGGGAGGGAACAGGCAGATACGCAGTATTTT. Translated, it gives CASRSPLGTSGREQADTQYF. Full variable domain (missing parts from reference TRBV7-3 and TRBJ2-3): GAGVSQTPSNKVTEKGKYVELRCDPISGHTALYWYRQSLGQGPEFLIYFQGTGAADDSGLPNDRFFAVRPEGSVSTLKIQRTERGDSAVYLCASRSPLGTSGREQADTQYFGPGTRLTVL.

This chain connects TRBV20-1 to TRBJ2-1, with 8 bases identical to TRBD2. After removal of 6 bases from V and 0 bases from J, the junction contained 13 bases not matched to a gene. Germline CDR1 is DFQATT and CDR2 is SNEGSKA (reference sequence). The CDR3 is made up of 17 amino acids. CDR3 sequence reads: CSAPDPSGYSSYNEQFF. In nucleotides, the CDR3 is TGCAGTGCCCCCGACCCTAGCGGGTACAGCTCCTACAATGAGCAGTTCTTC.

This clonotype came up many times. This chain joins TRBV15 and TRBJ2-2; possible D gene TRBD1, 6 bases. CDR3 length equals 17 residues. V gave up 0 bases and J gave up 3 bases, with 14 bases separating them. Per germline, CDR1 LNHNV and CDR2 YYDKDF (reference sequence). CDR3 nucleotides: TGTGCCACCAGCAGAGACGACTTATCAGGGGACACCGGGGAGCTGTTTTTT. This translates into CATSRDDLSGDTGELFF.

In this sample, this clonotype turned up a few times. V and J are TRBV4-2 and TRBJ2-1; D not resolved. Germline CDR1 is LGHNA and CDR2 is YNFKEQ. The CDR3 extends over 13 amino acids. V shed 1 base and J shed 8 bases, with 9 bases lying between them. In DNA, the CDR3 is TGTGCCAGCAGCCAAGCTCGGATCGATGAGCAGTTCTTC. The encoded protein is CASSQARIDEQFF.